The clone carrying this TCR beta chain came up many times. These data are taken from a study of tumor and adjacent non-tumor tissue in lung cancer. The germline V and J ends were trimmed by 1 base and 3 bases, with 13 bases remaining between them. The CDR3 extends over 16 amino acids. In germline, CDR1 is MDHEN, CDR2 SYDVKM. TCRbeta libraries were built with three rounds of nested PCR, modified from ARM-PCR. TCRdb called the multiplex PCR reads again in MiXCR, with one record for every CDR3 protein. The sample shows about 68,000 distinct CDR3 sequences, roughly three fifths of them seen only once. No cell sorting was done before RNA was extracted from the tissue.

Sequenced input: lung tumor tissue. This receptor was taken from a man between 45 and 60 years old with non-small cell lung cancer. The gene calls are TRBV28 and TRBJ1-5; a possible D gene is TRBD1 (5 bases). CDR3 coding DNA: TGTGCCAGCAGTTTATACTTCAGGGCGCTCAATCAGCCCCAGCATTTT. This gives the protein CASSLYFRALNQPQHF.